The present entry profiles one TCR beta chain with its context. These data originate in a study of T-cell memory formation after mild COVID-19. TCRdb fed the 5' RACE reads into MiXCR, producing one record per CDR3 protein. Among hundreds of thousands of distinct CDR3 sequences, approximately 15% were seen once, and the ten largest hold around 7.8%. There are 15 residues in the CDR3. J gave up 7 bases and V 7 bases, and 12 bases lay outside the gene matches. The rearrangement links TRBV12-3 or TRBV12-4 to TRBJ2-5, with TRBD2 matching 10 bases. The receptor was derived from an adult woman who had mild COVID-19 (a few samples of this study predate the infection). Cell type and time point are not known. Specimen: PBMCs or a T cell subset sorted from them (not recorded which). The CDR3 sequence: CASNPSGRASGTQYF. CDR3 DNA sequence: TGTGCCAGCAACCCCAGCGGGAGGGCCAGCGGGACCCAGTACTTC.